The present TCR beta chain was sequenced within a study of vaccination effects on CD4 cells after COVID-19. Sequencing was preceded by expansion of antigen-specific CD4+ T cells with viral peptide pools in the ViraFEST assay. The culture ran for under eleven days, and then CD4+ T cells were isolated. Previously uninfected by SARS-CoV-2, the vaccine recipients also showed negative nucleocapsid antibodies. Study results and caveats: Limitations: small convalescent group and missing early post-infection timepoints.

Sequencing was performed with immunoSEQ multiplex PCR; in TCRdb, only in-frame clones are kept and a portion is missing. The sample includes about 43,000 clones, 70% to 80% of them seen just once. V lost 4 bases and J lost 3; bases outside the gene matches: 9. Germline V gene sequence: CDR1 LNHDA, CDR2 SQIVND (reference sequence). This CDR3 is built from 16 residues. As regards this clone: The antigen remains unidentified.

This receptor was taken from a human donor who received a COVID-19 vaccine. The chain recombines TRBV19 with TRBJ2-3; TRBD1 aligns across 8 bases. Here the sequenced sample was CD4+ T cells from PBMCs cultured with SARS-CoV-2 spike peptides, taken before COVID-19 vaccination. CDR3 region: CASSSQGAVRTDTQYF. Written as DNA, the CDR3 is TGTGCCAGTAGTAGCCAGGGGGCTGTCAGAACAGATACGCAGTATTTT.